A single sample gave rise to the 14 T cell receptor beta chains below, sequenced in a study of blood T cell repertoires in COVID-19. The data were produced by immunoSEQ multiplex PCR, yet TCRdb's version contains in-frame clones alone and is incomplete. The profile covers 130,000 to 150,000 clones, with around 90% appearing a single time and 1.5% to 2% taken by the ten largest. The material sequenced was peripheral blood. The receptor set was obtained from a woman aged 45-59 years with acute or convalescent COVID-19.

The CDR3 bases are TGCAGCGTGGGGCGGCAGGCGAACACTGAAGCTTTCTTT. This sequence encodes CSVGRQANTEAFF. V and J are TRBV29-1 and TRBJ1-1; possibly TRBD1 for D (5 bases). Germline values: CDR1 SQVTM, CDR2 ANQGSEA. Trimming removed 6 bases at V and 1 base at J, with 12 bases between. CDR3 length equals 13 residues.

The J gene is TRBJ2-1, the V gene TRBV9, with D possibly matching TRBD2 (7 bases). The germline V gene encodes CDR1 SGDLS and CDR2 YYNGEE. V was trimmed by 3 bases and J by 4 bases, leaving 17 bases between them. CDR3 size: 16 residues. In DNA, the CDR3 is TGTGCCAGCAGCGGGGAGGGGGGCCCATCGTACAATGAGCAGTTCTTC. Translating gives CASSGEGGPSYNEQFF.

The chain recombines TRBV19 with TRBJ1-2; 7 bases line up with TRBD1. Unmatched junction bases numbered 16, after V lost 2 bases and J lost 1 base. The CDR3 has 19 amino acids. Germline V gene sequence: CDR1 LNHDA, CDR2 SQIVND (reference sequence). The CDR3 region is CASSILAPGQSYLNYGYTF. As DNA, the CDR3 is TGTGCCAGTAGTATATTGGCTCCGGGACAGAGCTACCTTAACTATGGCTACACCTTC. Full variable domain (rest looked up from reference TRBV19 and TRBJ1-2): DGGITQSPKYLFRKEGQNVTLSCEQNLNHDAMYWYRQDPGQGLRLIYYSQIVNDFQKGDIAEGYSVSREKKESFPLTVTSAQKNPTAFYLCASSILAPGQSYLNYGYTFGSGTRLTVV.

The CDR3 DNA follows: TGCAGCTTCCGGGACAGGGGGAAGGATCAGTACTTC. This codes for CSFRDRGKDQYF. The chain joins TRBV29-1 to TRBJ2-4; 11 bases line up with TRBD1. In germline, CDR1 is SQVTM, CDR2 ANQGSEA. V was pared by 8 bases and J by 12 bases, with 9 bases of the junction left unmatched. This CDR3 comprises 12 residues.

The chain joins TRBV30 to TRBJ1-5; weak D call: TRBD1 (6 bases). Trimming stripped 0 bases from V and 4 bases from J, with 10 bases between. CDR1 and CDR2 (germline): GTSNPN, SVGIG (reference sequence). CDR3 size: 14 residues. CDR3 in amino acids: CAWSVGARNQPQHF. The CDR3 DNA is TGTGCCTGGAGTGTGGGGGCGAGGAATCAGCCCCAGCATTTT.

The chain recombines TRBV10-3 with TRBJ1-5; D is unresolved. Per germline, CDR1 ENHRY and CDR2 SYGVKD. This CDR3 is 14 amino acids long. V gave up 2 bases and J gave up 3 bases, with 8 bases separating them. For the CDR3, the DNA is TGTGCCATCAGTGAGCGCGACACCAATCAGCCCCAGCATTTT. This encodes CAISERDTNQPQHF.

The chain links TRBV12-5 to TRBJ1-3; D possibly corresponds to TRBD1 (5 bases). Trimming stripped 7 bases from V and 2 bases from J, with 21 bases between. Germline CDR1 LGHNT, CDR2 FRNRAP. The CDR3 covers 17 residues. The CDR3 protein is CASALLTGPITGNTIYF. CDR3 DNA: TGTGCTAGTGCCCTGCTAACAGGCCCGATTACTGGAAACACCATATATTTT.

This chain links TRBV11-2 with TRBJ1-2, with D maybe TRBD1 (6 bases). The CDR3 consists of 12 residues. Germline CDR1 reads SGHAT; CDR2 reads FQNNGV. V shed 1 base and J shed 10 bases, with 10 bases lying between them. The CDR3, as DNA: TGTGCCAGCAGCTTAGTAGGACAGCCCTACACCTTC. It codes for CASSLVGQPYTF.

The V and J genes are TRBV18 and TRBJ2-7; 11 bases fit TRBD1. Looked up from germline, CDR1 is KGHSH and CDR2 is LQKENI. The CDR3 spans 15 residues. The trim removed 2 bases at V and 5 bases at J, leaving 5 bases unmatched. In DNA form, the CDR3 reads TGTGCCAGCTCACCAGGGGACAGGGGGATCAACGAGCAGTACTTC. It specifies CASSPGDRGINEQYF.

V gene TRBV19 combines with J gene TRBJ1-5; D remains unclear. Germline V gene sequence: CDR1 LNHDA, CDR2 SQIVND (reference sequence). CDR3 size: 19 residues. Between the trimmed V and J ends, which lost 3 bases and 0 bases, there was a span of 21 bases. CDR3 bases: TGTGCCAGTAGTATGCCTCCGGCCGCGGGAGGGTATAGCAATCAGCCCCAGCATTTT. Translation: CASSMPPAAGGYSNQPQHF.

The chain joins TRBV6-5 to TRBJ2-7, with D unclear. This CDR3 contains 14 residues. Germline-derived CDR1 and CDR2 are MNHEY and SVGAGI. Trimming removed 6 bases at V and 2 bases at J, with 14 bases between. CDR3 sequence reads: CASRVLVEAYEQYF. CDR3 DNA: TGTGCCAGCAGGGTACTGGTCGAGGCCTACGAGCAGTACTTC.

The chain carries TRBV15 and TRBJ1-5, with 7 bases identical to TRBD1. The CDR3 spans 14 residues. V lost 1 base to trimming and J lost 9 bases; unmatched junction nucleotides: 6. Per germline, CDR1 LNHNV and CDR2 YYDKDF (reference sequence). DNA of the CDR3: TGTGCCACCAGCAGAGTATCAGGGGGTCTGCCCCAGCATTTT. Translation: CATSRVSGGLPQHF.

CDR3 DNA: TGTGCCAGCAGTTTATATACAGGGAAGACTAATGAAAAACTGTTTTTT. This translates into CASSLYTGKTNEKLFF. This chain joins TRBV28 and TRBJ1-4, with a possible D match to TRBD1 (6 bases). CDR3 length equals 16 residues. V was pared by 1 base and J by 2 bases, with 11 bases between. Germline V CDR1 and CDR2: MDHEN, SYDVKM.

The chain carries TRBV11-1 and TRBJ2-3, with 7 bases aligning to TRBD1. V lost 5 bases to trimming and J lost 2 bases; unmatched junction nucleotides: 10. Per the germline V gene, CDR1 is SGHAT and CDR2 is FQDESV (reference sequence). This CDR3 region has 16 residues. The DNA of the CDR3 is TGTGCCAGCAGCACACCGCCAGGGGGAGTCACAGATACGCAGTATTTT. It encodes CASSTPPGGVTDTQYF.